A selection of T cell receptor beta chains follows, all from one sample in a study of T cell responses to AZD1222 COVID-19 vaccine. The method was immunoSEQ multiplex PCR; TCRdb's version includes in-frame clones alone and lacks a portion of them. The data hold approximately 180,000 clones, with about 86% observed a single time. The source was peripheral blood, collected on day 0 of AZD1222 vaccination. The source of these receptors is an adult in good health. Both conserved end residues are part of each CDR3. Each record gives: V gene, clone size, J gene, D gene, CDR3 protein, CDR3 DNA. The D gene is left open where the match is weak. The size field is filled for only some rows; it gives once, few, many or a size class.

V: TRBV2
size: NA
J: TRBJ2-3
D: NA
CDR3: CASNWDSTDTQYF
DNA: TGTGCCAGCAACTGGGATAGCACAGATACGCAGTATTTT

V: TRBV9
size: once
J: TRBJ1-1
D: TRBD1
CDR3: CASSVTGQLTEAFF
DNA: TGTGCCAGCAGCGTTACGGGACAGCTCACTGAAGCTTTCTTT

V: TRBV28
size: NA
J: TRBJ2-3
D: TRBD2
CDR3: CASSSDLAGGLQGGPDTQYF
DNA: TGTGCCAGCAGTTCTGATCTAGCGGGGGGGCTTCAGGGAGGTCCAGATACGCAGTATTTT

V: TRBV6-6
size: once
J: TRBJ2-7
D: NA
CDR3: CASSYGHSSSYEQYF
DNA: TGTGCCAGCAGTTACGGACATTCAAGCTCCTACGAGCAGTACTTC

V: TRBV24-1
size: NA
J: TRBJ1-5
D: NA
CDR3: CATSDVDRNQPQHF
DNA: TGTGCCACCAGTGATGTAGATAGGAATCAGCCCCAGCATTTT

V: TRBV5-4
size: NA
J: TRBJ2-1
D: TRBD2
CDR3: CASNIAGGNPNEQFF
DNA: TGTGCCAGCAATATAGCGGGGGGTAATCCCAATGAGCAGTTCTTC

V: TRBV2
size: NA
J: TRBJ1-5
D: TRBD1
CDR3: CASQGTGVHQPQHF
DNA: TGTGCCAGCCAAGGGACAGGGGTCCATCAGCCCCAGCATTTT

V: TRBV14
size: NA
J: TRBJ2-4
D: NA
CDR3: CASSPAYDRPAKNIQYF
DNA: TGTGCCAGCAGCCCCGCATATGACAGGCCGGCCAAAAACATTCAGTACTTC

V: TRBV3-1/TRBV3-2
size: once
J: TRBJ1-2
D: NA
CDR3: CASSPRSFGYTF
DNA: TGTGCCAGCAGCCCGAGAAGTTTCGGCTACACCTTC

V: TRBV5-4
size: NA
J: TRBJ2-7
D: NA
CDR3: CASSLSPDISYEQYF
DNA: TGTGCCAGCAGCTTGAGTCCGGACATCTCCTACGAGCAGTACTTC

V: TRBV4-1
size: NA
J: TRBJ2-3
D: TRBD2
CDR3: CASSQDSGLAGFGDTQYF
DNA: TGCGCCAGCAGCCAAGATTCCGGACTAGCGGGGTTTGGAGATACGCAGTATTTT

V: TRBV28
size: few
J: TRBJ1-1
D: NA
CDR3: CASSLYRAGTEAFF
DNA: TGTGCCAGCAGTTTATATAGGGCTGGCACTGAAGCTTTCTTT

V: TRBV5-4
size: NA
J: TRBJ2-1
D: NA
CDR3: CASSFLSGSYNEQFF
DNA: TGTGCCAGCAGCTTTCTTAGTGGTTCCTACAATGAGCAGTTCTTC

V: TRBV10-3
size: once
J: TRBJ1-4
D: TRBD1
CDR3: CATGGQSNEKLFF
DNA: TGTGCCACCGGGGGACAGTCTAATGAAAAACTGTTTTTT

V: TRBV27
size: once
J: TRBJ2-7
D: NA
CDR3: CASSLSDGAYEQYF
DNA: TGTGCCAGCAGTTTATCAGACGGGGCCTACGAGCAGTACTTC

V: TRBV10-3
size: NA
J: TRBJ2-3
D: TRBD1
CDR3: CAISESTGWSDTQYF
DNA: TGTGCCATCAGTGAGTCGACAGGGTGGTCAGATACGCAGTATTTT

V: TRBV7-2
size: NA
J: TRBJ2-2
D: TRBD2
CDR3: CASSQLAGVTGELFF
DNA: TGTGCCAGCAGCCAACTAGCGGGGGTGACCGGGGAGCTGTTTTTT

V: TRBV3-1/TRBV3-2
size: once
J: TRBJ1-6
D: TRBD1
CDR3: CASSTRQGAGNSPLHF
DNA: TGTGCCAGCAGCACCCGACAGGGGGCGGGTAATTCACCCCTCCACTTT

V: TRBV2
size: once
J: TRBJ2-1
D: NA
CDR3: CASCIETYNEQFF
DNA: TGTGCCAGCTGTATCGAGACCTACAATGAGCAGTTCTTC

V: TRBV5-1
size: NA
J: TRBJ1-1
D: NA
CDR3: CARLDSPGWAPEAFF
DNA: TGCGCCAGGCTGGACAGTCCTGGGTGGGCTCCTGAAGCTTTCTTT